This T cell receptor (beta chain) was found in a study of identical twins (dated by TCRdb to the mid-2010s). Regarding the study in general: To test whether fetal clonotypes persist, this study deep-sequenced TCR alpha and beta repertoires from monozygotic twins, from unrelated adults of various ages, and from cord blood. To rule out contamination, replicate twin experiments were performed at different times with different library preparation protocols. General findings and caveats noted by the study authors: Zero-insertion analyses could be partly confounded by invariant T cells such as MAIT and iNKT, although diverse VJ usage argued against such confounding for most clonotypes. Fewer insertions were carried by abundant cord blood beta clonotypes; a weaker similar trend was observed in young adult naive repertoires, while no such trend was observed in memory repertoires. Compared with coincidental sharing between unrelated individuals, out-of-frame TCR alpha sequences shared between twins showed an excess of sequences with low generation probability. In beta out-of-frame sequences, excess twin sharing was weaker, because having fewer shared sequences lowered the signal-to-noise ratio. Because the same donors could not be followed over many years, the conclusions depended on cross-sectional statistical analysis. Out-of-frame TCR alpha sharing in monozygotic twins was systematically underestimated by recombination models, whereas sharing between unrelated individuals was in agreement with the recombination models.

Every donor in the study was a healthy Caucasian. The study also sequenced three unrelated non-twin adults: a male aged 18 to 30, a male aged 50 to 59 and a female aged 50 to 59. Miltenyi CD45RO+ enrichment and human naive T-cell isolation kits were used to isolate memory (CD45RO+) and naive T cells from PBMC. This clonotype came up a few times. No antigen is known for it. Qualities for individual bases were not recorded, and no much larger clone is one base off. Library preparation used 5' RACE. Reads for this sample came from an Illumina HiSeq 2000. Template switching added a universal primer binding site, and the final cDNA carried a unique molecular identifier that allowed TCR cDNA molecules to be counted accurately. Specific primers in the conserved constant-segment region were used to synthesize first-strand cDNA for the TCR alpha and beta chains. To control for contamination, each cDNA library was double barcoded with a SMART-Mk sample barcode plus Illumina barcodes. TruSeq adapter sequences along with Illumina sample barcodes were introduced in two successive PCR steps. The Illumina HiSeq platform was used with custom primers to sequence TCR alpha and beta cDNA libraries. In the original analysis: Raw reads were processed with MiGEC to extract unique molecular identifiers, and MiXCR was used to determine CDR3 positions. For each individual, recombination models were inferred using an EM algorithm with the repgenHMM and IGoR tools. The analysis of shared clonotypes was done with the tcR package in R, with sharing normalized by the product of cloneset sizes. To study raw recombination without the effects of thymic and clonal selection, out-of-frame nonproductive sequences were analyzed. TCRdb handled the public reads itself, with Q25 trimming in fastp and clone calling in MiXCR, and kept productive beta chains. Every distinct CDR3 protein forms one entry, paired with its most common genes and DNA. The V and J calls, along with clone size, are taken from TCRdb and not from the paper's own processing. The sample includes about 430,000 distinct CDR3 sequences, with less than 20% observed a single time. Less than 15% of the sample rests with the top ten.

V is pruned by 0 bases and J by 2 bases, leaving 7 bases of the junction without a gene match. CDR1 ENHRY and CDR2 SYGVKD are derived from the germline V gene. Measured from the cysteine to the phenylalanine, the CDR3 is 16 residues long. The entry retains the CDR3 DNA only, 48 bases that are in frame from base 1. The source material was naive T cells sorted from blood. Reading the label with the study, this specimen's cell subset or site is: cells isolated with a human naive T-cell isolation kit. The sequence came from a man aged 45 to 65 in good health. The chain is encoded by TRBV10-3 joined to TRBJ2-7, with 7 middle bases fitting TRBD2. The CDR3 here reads CAISESQRGLTYEQYF. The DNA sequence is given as TGTGCCATCAGTGAGTCCCAGCGGGGATTGACCTACGAGCAGTACTTC.